The source of this T cell receptor (beta chain) is a study of blood T cell repertoires in COVID-19. The wider study: The United States, Italy and Spain were the sources of the acute and convalescent COVID-19 samples. PBMCs, B-cell-depleted T cells, or T cells provided the cDNA or gDNA that made up the material.

As handled by the study authors: Reference gene primers were amplified, and this amplification served to estimate nucleated cell counts. The data were produced by immunoSEQ multiplex PCR, yet TCRdb's version contains in-frame clones alone and is incomplete. That table supplies the V and J calls and clone size; D and trimming were determined from the DNA. The sample holds some 200,000 clones; 86% are singletons and the top ten take around 5.7%. The CDR3 extends over 15 amino acids. V lost 4 bases and J lost 0, with 14 bases in between. Germline V gene sequence: CDR1 SGHRS, CDR2 YFSETQ. The clonotype comes from a man older than 75 with acute or convalescent COVID-19. The sequencing input was peripheral blood. The rearrangement joins TRBV5-1 to TRBJ2-7; D not certain. This CDR3 reads CASSPQAGNSYEQYF. CDR3 DNA: TGCGCCAGCAGCCCGCAGGCAGGCAACTCCTACGAGCAGTACTTC.